This T cell receptor beta chain was sequenced for a study of T cell responses to AZD1222 COVID-19 vaccine. Broader study findings: Unmutated regions of variants are reportedly targeted by nearly half of spike-specific TCRs. The study found vaccine-associated CD4 TCRs spanning spike, dominant at 160-218 and 743-854.

Data came from immunoSEQ multiplex PCR; TCRdb stores just in-frame clones and leaves some out. The table records about 150,000 clones, 80% to 90% of them present only once. Points on this clone: Its antigen is undetermined.

Germline V CDR1 and CDR2: SGDLS, YYNGEE. V shed 1 base, J shed 6 bases, and the junction held 6 bases outside the gene matches. The CDR3 runs 14 residues. The source was peripheral blood, collected on day 0 of AZD1222 vaccination. This TCR derives from an adult in good health. V and J are TRBV9 and TRBJ1-2; 7 bases line up with TRBD1. The CDR3 DNA sequence: TGTGCCAGCAGCGTACCGACAGGGAGGGATGGCTACACCTTC. Protein: CASSVPTGRDGYTF.